The 27 T cell receptor beta chains below all came from one sample that was sequenced in a study of shared clonotypes between healthy human individuals. Assay: immunoSEQ multiplex PCR; the TCRdb copy retains only in-frame clones and omits some. The sample shows around 700,000 clones, around 92% of them seen only once. Terminally differentiated effector memory CD45RA+ cells were left out of the naive CD8 fraction, which was CD45RO-negative and positively selected for CCR7. Sequenced input: naive CD8+ T cells sorted from blood. The receptors were gathered from a man under 40 in good health.

This chain connects TRBV14 to TRBJ1-1; D not resolved. V lost 3 bases and J 1 base, leaving 6 bases between the germline ends. The CDR3 spans 13 residues. Germline values: CDR1 SGHDN, CDR2 FVKESK. In nucleotides, the CDR3 is TGTGCCAGCAGCCAGTACCGGAACACTGAAGCTTTCTTT. Translating gives CASSQYRNTEAFF.

V and J are TRBV7-9 and TRBJ1-1; no clear D gene. V lost 5 bases to trimming and J lost 7 bases, with 14 bases between them. This CDR3 region has 13 residues. Germline CDR1 is SEHNR and CDR2 is FQNEAQ (reference sequence). The CDR3 sequence: CASSRPGSDEAFF. In DNA form, the CDR3 reads TGTGCCAGCAGCCGACCGGGATCCGATGAAGCTTTCTTT.

The chain couples TRBV2 to TRBJ1-1; maybe TRBD1 (6 bases). The V and J ends lost 6 bases and 1 base respectively, with 9 bases between them. There are 13 residues in the CDR3. Germline lookup yields CDR1 SNHLY and CDR2 FYNNEI. This CDR3 is CASRSTGNTEAFF. CDR3 sequence (DNA): TGTGCCAGCAGATCGACAGGGAACACTGAAGCTTTCTTT.

On this clone itself: This could be a read error, since a much larger clone is one nucleotide away. J is TRBJ2-7 and V is TRBV11-2; 7 bases match TRBD1. The CDR3 has 13 amino acids. V lost 4 bases to trimming and J lost 3 bases; unmatched junction nucleotides: 3. CDR1 is SGHAT and CDR2 is FQNNGV in the germline V gene. The CDR3 nucleotides are TGTGCCAGCAGCTCCGGGACAGACTACGAGCAGTACTTC. Protein product: CASSSGTDYEQYF.

The CDR3 loop is CASSLVLGMDYEQYF. The CDR3 DNA is TGTGCCAGCAGCTTGGTTTTAGGGATGGACTACGAGCAGTACTTC. The J gene is TRBJ2-7, the V gene TRBV5-8; the D is unclear. The ends were cut back, 0 bases at V and 3 bases at J, with 13 bases in the middle. This CDR3 region has 15 residues. Germline assignment: CDR1 SGHTS and CDR2 YDEGEE. Looking up the rest from reference TRBV5-8 and TRBJ2-7 gives the full variable domain: EAGVTQSPTHLIKTRGQQATLRCSPISGHTSVYWYQQALGLGLQFLLWYDEGEERNRGNFPPRFSGRQFPNYSSELNVNALELEDSALYLCASSLVLGMDYEQYFGPGTRLTVT.

V and J are TRBV4-3 and TRBJ1-5; D remains ambiguous. This CDR3 comprises 16 residues. From germline, CDR1 is LGHNA and CDR2 YSLEER. Trimming shortened V by 0 bases and J by 0 bases, and 9 bases separated the two germline ends. CDR3 coding DNA: TGCGCCAGCAGCCAAGAACCTGGGGATAGCAATCAGCCCCAGCATTTT. Protein: CASSQEPGDSNQPQHF.

CDR3 region: CASSSLNPDSFSYNEQFF. For the CDR3, the DNA is TGTGCCAGCAGTTCATTAAATCCCGACTCGTTCTCCTACAATGAGCAGTTCTTC. The chain carries TRBV27 and TRBJ2-1; D remains unclear. The germline CDR1 and CDR2 sequences are MNHEY and SMNVEV (reference sequence). The V end lost 4 bases, the J end lost 0 bases, and 19 bases lay between the germline ends. This CDR3 is 18 amino acids long.

This rearrangement joins TRBV6-1 to TRBJ1-1, with unresolved D. Germline values: CDR1 MNHNS, CDR2 SASEGT. V lost 5 bases and J 7 bases, leaving 14 bases between the germline ends. The CDR3 totals 13 residues. As DNA, the CDR3 is TGTGCCAGCAGTACCCGCCAAGCAGTTGAAGCTTTCTTT. It translates to CASSTRQAVEAFF.

This chain uses TRBV27 with TRBJ2-5; no definite D call. V was cut by 5 bases and J by 2 bases, with 21 bases left in between. Germline loops: CDR1 MNHEY, CDR2 SMNVEV (reference sequence). The length of the CDR3 is 17 residues. Here the CDR3 DNA reads TGTGCCAGCAGTCGCCGTCGGAACATACCGCATCAAGAGACCCAGTACTTC. It specifies CASSRRRNIPHQETQYF.

On this clone: A read error may be the cause here, since a much bigger clone is one base away. The chain carries TRBV2 and TRBJ1-1; D remains ambiguous. V was pared by 8 bases and J by 1 base, with 5 bases between. Germline V gene data show CDR1 as SNHLY and CDR2 as FYNNEI. The CDR3 has 11 amino acids. For the CDR3, the DNA is TGTGCCAGCGCCCGGAACACTGAAGCTTTCTTT. Translating it yields CASARNTEAFF.

The sample holds one count of this clone. The gene calls are TRBV5-1 and TRBJ2-7, with D hard to call. The germline V and J ends were trimmed by 4 bases and 2 bases, with 7 bases remaining between them. From germline, CDR1 is SGHRS and CDR2 YFSETQ. This CDR3 has 12 residues. The CDR3 here is CASSEVTYEQYF. For the CDR3, the DNA is TGCGCCAGCAGCGAAGTCACCTACGAGCAGTACTTC.

This rearrangement joins TRBV28 to TRBJ1-1, with no clear D. The CDR3 loop spans 15 amino acids. The V gene's germline CDR1 is MDHEN and CDR2 SYDVKM. The V gene lost 2 bases and the J gene lost 1 base, with 11 bases spanning the gap. CDR3 DNA: TGTGCCAGCAGTTTAGGATTTGACGGGAACACTGAAGCTTTCTTT. This sequence encodes CASSLGFDGNTEAFF.

The chain is built from TRBV6-5 and TRBJ1-1, with TRBD1 as a possible D gene (5 bases). Germline CDR1 and CDR2: MNHEY and SVGAGI. The CDR3 runs to 14 residues. V lost 0 bases and J 10 bases, leaving 15 bases between the germline ends. CDR3 DNA: TGTGCCAGCAGTTACTCGAGTGAGGGGAGGTCAGCTTTCTTT. Translation: CASSYSSEGRSAFF.

V and J are TRBV7-3 and TRBJ2-5; 14 bases match TRBD2. The CDR3 sequence is 16 residues long. Trimming took 5 bases from V and 5 from J; bases not matched to a gene: 7. Germline CDR1 reads SGHTA; CDR2 reads FQGTGA. CDR3 coding DNA: TGTGCCAGCAGCCGGGGACTAGCGGGAGTGTCGGAGACCCAGTACTTC. It specifies CASSRGLAGVSETQYF. Looking up the rest from reference TRBV7-3 and TRBJ2-5 gives the full variable domain: GAGVSQTPSNKVTEKGKYVELRCDPISGHTALYWYRQSLGQGPEFLIYFQGTGAADDSGLPNDRFFAVRPEGSVSTLKIQRTERGDSAVYLCASSRGLAGVSETQYFGPGTRLLVL.

The chain links TRBV5-1 to TRBJ2-7; 7 bases are a match to TRBD1. The V gene's germline CDR1 is SGHRS and CDR2 YFSETQ. The CDR3 sequence is 14 residues long. The ends lost 4 bases at V and 4 bases at J; junction bases unmatched: 8. This chain's CDR3 is CASSPGQPRYEQYF. The CDR3 DNA reads as TGCGCCAGCAGCCCGGGACAGCCCCGGTACGAGCAGTACTTC.

The chain joins TRBV6-1 to TRBJ2-1, with 11 bases that match TRBD2. Germline V gene data show CDR1 as MNHNS and CDR2 as SASEGT. Trimming removed 2 bases from V and 6 bases from J; junction bases left unmatched: 0. The CDR3 runs to 14 residues. CDR3 sequence (DNA): TGTGCCAGCAGTGAACTAGCGGGAGGCAATGAGCAGTTCTTC. Translated: CASSELAGGNEQFF.

The V and J genes are TRBV9 and TRBJ2-5, with D possibly being TRBD2 (6 bases). Trimming pared 3 bases from V and 4 bases from J, leaving 16 bases between. Germline V gene data show CDR1 as SGDLS and CDR2 as YYNGEE. The CDR3 covers 15 residues. DNA of the CDR3: TGTGCCAGCAGCGGAGAAGGGCTGGGGGGAGAGACCCAGTACTTC. It is translated as CASSGEGLGGETQYF.

This chain uses TRBV19 with TRBJ1-4, with a tentative D call TRBD1 (5 bases). Germline-derived CDR1 and CDR2 are LNHDA and SQIVND (reference sequence). There are 15 residues in the CDR3. V lost 7 bases and J 4 bases, leaving 16 bases between the germline ends. The chain's CDR3 is CASTLTGRLNEKLFF. The CDR3, as DNA: TGTGCCAGTACCCTGACGGGACGGCTTAATGAAAAACTGTTTTTT. The variable domain in full, completed from reference TRBV19 and TRBJ1-4, reads DGGITQSPKYLFRKEGQNVTLSCEQNLNHDAMYWYRQDPGQGLRLIYYSQIVNDFQKGDIAEGYSVSREKKESFPLTVTSAQKNPTAFYLCASTLTGRLNEKLFFGSGTQLSVL.

V gene TRBV5-5 combines with J gene TRBJ2-7; D may correspond to TRBD1 or TRBD2 (5 bases each). CDR1 and CDR2 from the germline V gene are SGHKS and YYEKEE (reference sequence). The CDR3 loop spans 14 amino acids. V gave up 3 bases and J gave up 1 base, with 11 bases separating them. The CDR3 DNA sequence: TGTGCCAGCAGCTCGCGATGGGGGTCCTACGAGCAGTACTTC. Amino acid sequence: CASSSRWGSYEQYF.

This clone is a singleton in its sample. The genes are TRBV4-1 and TRBJ2-5; D may correspond to TRBD1 or TRBD2 (5 bases each). V lost 3 bases and J lost 1, with 12 bases in between. The CDR3 runs to 15 residues. The germline CDR1 and CDR2 sequences are MGHRA and YSYEKL. CDR3 sequence: CASSHFGGVQETQYF. The CDR3, as DNA: TGCGCCAGCAGCCATTTTGGGGGAGTCCAAGAGACCCAGTACTTC.

The chain is built from TRBV29-1 and TRBJ2-7; perhaps TRBD2 as D (5 bases). V shed 7 bases and J shed 1 base, with 14 bases lying between them. CDR3 length: 13 residues. Germline assignment: CDR1 SQVTM and CDR2 ANQGSEA. The CDR3 sequence is CSAREINSYEQYF. As DNA, the CDR3 is TGCAGCGCCCGGGAAATAAATTCCTACGAGCAGTACTTC.

This chain uses TRBV18 with TRBJ1-5; 10 nucleotides agree with TRBD1. The CDR3 length is 16 residues. Germline V gene lookup returns CDR1 KGHSH and CDR2 LQKENI. V shed 6 bases, J shed 6 bases, and the junction held 11 bases outside the gene matches. The CDR3: CASSGTGAVDSQPQHF. In DNA form, the CDR3 reads TGTGCCAGCTCCGGGACAGGGGCCGTCGACAGTCAGCCCCAGCATTTT.

The rearrangement links TRBV7-9 to TRBJ2-1; 7 nucleotides line up with TRBD2. Germline assignment: CDR1 SEHNR and CDR2 FQNEAQ (reference sequence). After removal of 10 bases from V and 5 bases from J, the junction contained 14 bases not matched to a gene. The CDR3 is made up of 15 amino acids. CDR3 residues: CATRLTSRTDNEQFF. The CDR3 DNA reads TGTGCCACCAGATTGACTAGCCGTACCGACAATGAGCAGTTCTTC.

The chain carries TRBV27 and TRBJ1-1, with 9 nucleotides matching TRBD1. Germline V gene sequence: CDR1 MNHEY, CDR2 SMNVEV (reference sequence). The trim removed 5 bases at V and 3 bases at J, leaving 7 bases unmatched. The CDR3 totals 15 residues. The CDR3 DNA follows: TGTGCCAGCAGTCACAGGGGGCGCCGGGACACTGAAGCTTTCTTT. It yields the protein CASSHRGRRDTEAFF.

The chain is built from TRBV6-5 and TRBJ2-2; TRBD2 matches 10 bases. The CDR3 has 16 amino acids. Per germline, CDR1 MNHEY and CDR2 SVGAGI. Trimming removed 0 bases from V and 5 bases from J; junction bases left unmatched: 3. As DNA, the CDR3 is TGTGCCAGCAGTTACTCGGTGACTAGCGGGACCGGGGAGCTGTTTTTT. It codes for CASSYSVTSGTGELFF.

The chain recombines TRBV5-1 with TRBJ1-1; D is undetermined. V lost 1 base, J lost 3 bases, and 7 bases lay in between. This CDR3 has 13 residues. The germline V gene encodes CDR1 SGHRS and CDR2 YFSETQ. The CDR3 loop is CASSLSEDTEAFF. For the CDR3, the DNA is TGCGCCAGCAGCTTGTCAGAGGACACTGAAGCTTTCTTT.

In its sample, this clone was seen once. This chain joins TRBV27 and TRBJ2-1, with 9 positions matching TRBD2. Per germline, CDR1 MNHEY and CDR2 SMNVEV (reference sequence). The CDR3 runs to 15 residues. With 6 bases clipped from V and 0 bases from J, the junction kept 3 bases outside the gene matches. CDR3 bases: TGTGCCAGCAGGGGACTAGCAAGCTCCTACAATGAGCAGTTCTTC. Translating it yields CASRGLASSYNEQFF.